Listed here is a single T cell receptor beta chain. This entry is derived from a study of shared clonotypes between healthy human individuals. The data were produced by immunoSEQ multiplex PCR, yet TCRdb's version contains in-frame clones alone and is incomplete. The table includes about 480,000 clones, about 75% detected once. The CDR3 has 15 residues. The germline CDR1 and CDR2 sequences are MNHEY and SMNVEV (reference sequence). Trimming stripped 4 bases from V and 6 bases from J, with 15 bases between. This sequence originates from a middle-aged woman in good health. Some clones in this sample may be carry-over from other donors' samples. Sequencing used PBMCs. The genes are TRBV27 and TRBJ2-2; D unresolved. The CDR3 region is CASSSQFPLSGELFF. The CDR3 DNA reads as TGTGCCAGCAGTTCCCAATTTCCGCTCTCCGGGGAGCTGTTTTTT.